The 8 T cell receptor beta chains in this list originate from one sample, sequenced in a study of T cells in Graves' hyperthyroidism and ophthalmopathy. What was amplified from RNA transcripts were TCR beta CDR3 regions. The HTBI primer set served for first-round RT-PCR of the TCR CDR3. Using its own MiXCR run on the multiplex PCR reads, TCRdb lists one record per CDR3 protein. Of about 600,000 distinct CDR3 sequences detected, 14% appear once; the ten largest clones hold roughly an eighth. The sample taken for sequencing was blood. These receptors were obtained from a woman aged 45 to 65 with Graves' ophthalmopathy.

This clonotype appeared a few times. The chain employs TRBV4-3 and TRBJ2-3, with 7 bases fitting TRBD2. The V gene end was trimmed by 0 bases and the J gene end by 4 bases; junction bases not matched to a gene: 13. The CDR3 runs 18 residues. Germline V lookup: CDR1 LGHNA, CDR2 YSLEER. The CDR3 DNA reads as TGCGCCAGCAGCCAAGATCGCTTGGCGGGAGTGTACTCAGATACGCAGTATTTT. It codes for CASSQDRLAGVYSDTQYF.

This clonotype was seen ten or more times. CDR3 residues: CASSLWWGADQPQHF. CDR3 in DNA: TGTGCCAGCAGCTTATGGTGGGGAGCAGATCAGCCCCAGCATTTT. This rearrangement joins TRBV7-2 to TRBJ1-5; D remains unclear. Germline-derived CDR1 and CDR2 are SGHTA and FQGNSA. This CDR3 has 15 amino acids. V dropped 2 bases and J dropped 5 bases, with 13 bases sitting between them.

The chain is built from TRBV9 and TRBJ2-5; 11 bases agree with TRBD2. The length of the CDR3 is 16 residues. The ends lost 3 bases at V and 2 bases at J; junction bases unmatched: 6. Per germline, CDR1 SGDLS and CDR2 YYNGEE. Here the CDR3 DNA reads TGTGCCAGCAGCGCAGGGACTAGCGGTCTACAAGAGACCCAGTACTTC. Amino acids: CASSAGTSGLQETQYF.

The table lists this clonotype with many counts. Here the CDR3 DNA reads TGCAGCGTCGGACTAGCGGGCTCCTACGAGCAGTACTTC. This translates into CSVGLAGSYEQYF. This chain joins TRBV29-1 and TRBJ2-7; TRBD2 matches 11 bases. The CDR3 is 13 amino acids. Germline trimming cut 6 bases from V and 0 bases from J; bases unmatched to any gene: 1. Germline lookup yields CDR1 SQVTM and CDR2 ANQGSEA.

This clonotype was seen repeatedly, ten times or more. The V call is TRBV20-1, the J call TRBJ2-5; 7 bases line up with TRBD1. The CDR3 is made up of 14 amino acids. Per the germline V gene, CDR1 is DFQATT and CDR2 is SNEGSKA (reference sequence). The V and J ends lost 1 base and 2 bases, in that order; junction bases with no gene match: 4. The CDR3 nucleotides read TGCAGTGCTAGAGTAGTACAGGGGCAAGAGACCCAGTACTTC. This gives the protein CSARVVQGQETQYF.

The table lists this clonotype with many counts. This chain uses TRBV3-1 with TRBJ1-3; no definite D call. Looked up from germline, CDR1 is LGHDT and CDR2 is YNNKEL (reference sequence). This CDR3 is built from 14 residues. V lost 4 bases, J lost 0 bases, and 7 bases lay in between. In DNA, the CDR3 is TGTGCCAGCAGCCCTGTGAGCTCTGGAAACACCATATATTTT. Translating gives CASSPVSSGNTIYF.

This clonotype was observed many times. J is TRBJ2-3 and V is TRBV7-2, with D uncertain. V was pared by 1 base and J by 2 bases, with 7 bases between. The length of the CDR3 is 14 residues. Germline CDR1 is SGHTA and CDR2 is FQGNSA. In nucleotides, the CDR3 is TGTGCCAGCAGCTTAGTGGTTAACACAGATACGCAGTATTTT. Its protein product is CASSLVVNTDTQYF.

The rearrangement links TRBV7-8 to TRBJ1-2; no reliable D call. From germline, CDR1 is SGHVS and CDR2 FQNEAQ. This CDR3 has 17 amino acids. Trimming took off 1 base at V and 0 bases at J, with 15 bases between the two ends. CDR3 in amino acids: CASSLGLGNRPNYGYTF. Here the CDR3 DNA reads TGTGCCAGCAGCTTAGGTTTGGGGAATAGACCTAACTATGGCTACACCTTC.